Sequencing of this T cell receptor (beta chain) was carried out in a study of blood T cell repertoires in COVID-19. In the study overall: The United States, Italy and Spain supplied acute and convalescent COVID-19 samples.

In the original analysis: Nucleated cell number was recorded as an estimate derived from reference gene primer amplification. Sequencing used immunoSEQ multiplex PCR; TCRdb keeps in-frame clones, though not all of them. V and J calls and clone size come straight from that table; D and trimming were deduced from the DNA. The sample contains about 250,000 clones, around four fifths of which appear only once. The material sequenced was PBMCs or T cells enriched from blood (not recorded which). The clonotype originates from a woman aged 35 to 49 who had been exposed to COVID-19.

CDR3 in amino acids: CASGTGQNTEAFF. CDR3 sequence (DNA): TGTGCCAGCGGGACGGGACAGAACACTGAAGCTTTCTTT. This sequence joins TRBV28 and TRBJ1-1, with D perhaps TRBD1 (6 bases). The V gene's germline CDR1 is MDHEN and CDR2 SYDVKM. This CDR3 is 13 amino acids long. The V and J ends lost 8 bases and 1 base respectively, with 11 bases between them.